The next 5 T cell receptor beta chains were all read from a single sample in a study of CD8+CD57+ T cells in acquired aplastic anemia. Both TCR beta VDJ combination and CDR3 sequence profiling were carried out. Genomic DNA was the template for this profiling. TCRdb processed the reads anew with MiXCR; each CDR3 protein has one entry. The sample has about 470,000 distinct CDR3 sequences; approximately 32% are singletons. The sequenced patients had an expansion of CD8+CD57+ cells seen by flow cytometry. Sequences were obtained from sorted CD4+, CD8+, or CD8+CD57+ T cells (not recorded which) from PBMCs. The source is a human donor with aplastic anemia.

The rearrangement links TRBV19 to TRBJ2-1, with 9 positions matching TRBD2. V dropped 6 bases and J dropped 6; count of bases not matched to a gene: 12. This CDR3 comprises 16 residues. CDR1 and CDR2 from the germline V gene are LNHDA and SQIVND (reference sequence). DNA for the CDR3: TGTGCCAGTAGGGCCTTGCGGGGGGGCCAGGGCAATGAGCAGTTCTTC. Its protein product is CASRALRGGQGNEQFF.

Comment on this clonotype: A much larger clone is a single base away; this may be a read error. The chain is built from TRBV9 and TRBJ1-2; D call uncertain. Germline CDR1 is SGDLS and CDR2 is YYNGEE. Trimming took off 0 bases at V and 8 bases at J, with 11 bases between the two ends. This CDR3 spans 13 amino acids. The CDR3 bases are TGTGCCAGCAGCGTAGTTCCAGCCCGGGGCTACACCTTC. It is translated as CASSVVPARGYTF.

This clonotype was observed many times. V usage is TRBV11-3 and J usage is TRBJ2-6; D ambiguous. The CDR3 spans 15 residues. Looked up from germline, CDR1 is SGHNT and CDR2 is YENEEA. Trimming removed 0 bases at V and 0 bases at J, with 3 bases between. The CDR3 sequence: CASSLDGSGANVLTF. In DNA, the CDR3 is TGTGCCAGCAGCTTAGACGGCTCTGGGGCCAACGTCCTGACTTTC.

J is TRBJ2-3 and V is TRBV11-2, with D possibly TRBD1 on 6 matching bases. Deletions cut 3 bases from V and 6 bases from J, with 10 bases between. Germline loops: CDR1 SGHAT, CDR2 FQNNGV. The CDR3 is made up of 13 amino acids. The CDR3 DNA reads TGTGCCAGCAGCTTCGTAACAGGGGATACGCAGTATTTT. Translated, it gives CASSFVTGDTQYF.

This clonotype showed up just a few times. This may be a read error: a much more frequent sequence differs by one nucleotide. The chain has TRBV19 and TRBJ1-5, with D hard to call. CDR3 length: 12 amino acids. Germline loops: CDR1 LNHDA, CDR2 SQIVND (reference sequence). The V and J ends lost 6 bases and 11 bases respectively, with 14 bases between them. The CDR3 protein is CASRGVSQSQHF. The CDR3 DNA follows: TGTGCCAGTAGGGGAGTTTCGCAGTCCCAGCATTTT.